This T cell receptor beta chain was captured by sequencing in a study of blood T cell repertoires in COVID-19. Per the germline V gene, CDR1 is KGHDR and CDR2 is SFDVKD. CDR3 size: 16 residues. With V trimmed by 3 bases and J by 6 bases, 13 bases remained unmatched. Clones were sequenced by immunoSEQ multiplex PCR, and TCRdb holds only the in-frame ones, with some missing. The data hold tens of thousands of clones, with 75% to 95% observed a single time. The genes are TRBV24-1 and TRBJ2-7; 7 bases align to TRBD1. The TCR sequence derives from a human donor with active COVID-19. The donor label of this sample is uncertain. The sample taken for sequencing was peripheral blood. The DNA of the CDR3 is TGTGCCACCAGTGATCCCCGACAGGGTAGGACGTTCGAGCAGTACTTC. Translated, it gives CATSDPRQGRTFEQYF.